Listed below are T cell receptor beta chains from one sample, sequenced in a study of shared clonotypes between healthy human individuals. Some clones are missing from TCRdb's copy, which holds only in-frame ones; the method was immunoSEQ multiplex PCR. The sample has hundreds of thousands of clones; less than 75% are singletons. The sequencing sample was made of memory CD4+ T cells sorted from blood. The receptors here all came from a young man in good health. Each CDR3 is given with its conserved first and last residue. The order of the fields is clone size, V gene, J gene, D gene, CDR3 DNA, CDR3 protein. A D gene is named only where the DNA matches it firmly. Clone sizes are given selectively: once, few, many, or a class where the clone is expanded.

size: many
V: TRBV6-5
J: TRBJ2-3
D: -
DNA: TGTGCCAGCAGGGCCGGCACAGATACGCAGTATTTT
CDR3: CASRAGTDTQYF

size: -
V: TRBV5-1
J: TRBJ1-1
D: -
DNA: TGCGCCAGCAGGGACGAGGTTGGGACTGAAGCTTTCTTT
CDR3: CASRDEVGTEAFF

size: -
V: TRBV18
J: TRBJ2-1
D: -
DNA: TGTGCCAGCTCCAGACAGACCTACAATGAGCAGTTCTTC
CDR3: CASSRQTYNEQFF

size: -
V: TRBV11-3
J: TRBJ2-3
D: TRBD2
DNA: TGTGCCAGCAGGTCGGGGAGAGGGGAGGGCCTTAACACAGATACGCAGTATTTT
CDR3: CASRSGRGEGLNTDTQYF

size: -
V: TRBV28
J: TRBJ1-2
D: TRBD1
DNA: TGTGCCAGCAGGCTAGGGACAGGGGCCTATGGCTACACCTTC
CDR3: CASRLGTGAYGYTF

size: -
V: TRBV28
J: TRBJ2-7
D: -
DNA: TGTGCCAGCACCAAACCCCGCGGAGTTGGGGGCTACGAGCAGTACTTC
CDR3: CASTKPRGVGGYEQYF

size: many
V: TRBV5-1
J: TRBJ2-7
D: -
DNA: TGCGCCAGCAGCTTGACAGGGGGGGAGGACGAGCAGTACTTC
CDR3: CASSLTGGEDEQYF

size: -
V: TRBV7-8
J: TRBJ2-7
D: -
DNA: TGTGCCAGCAGCCCTGGTCCCAGGGACTTTAATTCCTACGAGCAGTACTTC
CDR3: CASSPGPRDFNSYEQYF

size: -
V: TRBV5-1
J: TRBJ2-7
D: -
DNA: TGCGCCAGCAGCTTGGTACCGGGACACGACGAGCAGTACTTC
CDR3: CASSLVPGHDEQYF

size: -
V: TRBV28
J: TRBJ2-1
D: TRBD2
DNA: TGTGCCAGCAGTTTATTAAGCGGGAGATTGGGCAATGAGCAGTTCTTC
CDR3: CASSLLSGRLGNEQFF

size: -
V: TRBV5-4
J: TRBJ2-7
D: -
DNA: TGTGCCAGCAGCCCCACGTCAGCTAGCACCGACGAGCAGTACTTC
CDR3: CASSPTSASTDEQYF

size: -
V: TRBV28
J: TRBJ2-7
D: TRBD2
DNA: TGTGCCAGCAGTACTACCGGGACTAGCCGATACGAGCAGTACTTC
CDR3: CASSTTGTSRYEQYF

size: few
V: TRBV5-1
J: TRBJ2-5
D: TRBD2
DNA: TGCGCCAGCAGCACGGGACTAGCGGGCACCCATAAGACCCAGTACTTC
CDR3: CASSTGLAGTHKTQYF

size: -
V: TRBV5-1
J: TRBJ2-1
D: TRBD1
DNA: TGCGCCAGCAGCCTGGGGGCTGCCAGGGGGATCAATGAGCAGTTCTTC
CDR3: CASSLGAARGINEQFF

size: few
V: TRBV11-2
J: TRBJ2-5
D: TRBD2
DNA: TGTGCCAGCAGCTTAGGGGGGGGAGAGACCCAGTACTTC
CDR3: CASSLGGGETQYF

size: -
V: TRBV6-1
J: TRBJ2-3
D: -
DNA: TGTGCCAGCAGTGAAGTTCCTGGGGGCCTAGCGCGAAATACGCAGTATTTT
CDR3: CASSEVPGGLARNTQYF

size: -
V: TRBV15
J: TRBJ1-1
D: -
DNA: TGTGCCACCGGGGCAGGGAGGTTTGGAACTGAAGCTTTCTTT
CDR3: CATGAGRFGTEAFF

size: -
V: TRBV5-1
J: TRBJ2-2
D: -
DNA: TGCGCCAGCAGCTTTATAGGCACCGGGGAGCTGTTTTTT
CDR3: CASSFIGTGELFF

size: -
V: TRBV27
J: TRBJ2-1
D: -
DNA: TGTGCCAGCAGGACGGGCCTTCTCACCTACAATGAGCAGTTCTTC
CDR3: CASRTGLLTYNEQFF

size: -
V: TRBV5-1
J: TRBJ2-1
D: TRBD2
DNA: TGCGCCAGCAGCTTAGTCCCAACTAGCGGGAGGAATGAGCAGTTCTTC
CDR3: CASSLVPTSGRNEQFF

size: -
V: TRBV2
J: TRBJ2-5
D: TRBD2
DNA: TGTGCCAGCAGCGCGGGACTAGGTATTGGAGAGACCCAGTACTTC
CDR3: CASSAGLGIGETQYF

size: -
V: TRBV5-1
J: TRBJ2-1
D: -
DNA: TGCGCCAGCAGCTTGGTTCAGAACAATGAGCAGTTCTTC
CDR3: CASSLVQNNEQFF

size: -
V: TRBV5-4
J: TRBJ1-2
D: TRBD1
DNA: TGTGCCAGCAGCTCGGGGCAGGGGGTGATGGGCTACACCTTC
CDR3: CASSSGQGVMGYTF

size: -
V: TRBV10-1
J: TRBJ2-7
D: -
DNA: TGCGCCAGCAGAACCAGTCGTACTGGCGAGCAGTACTTC
CDR3: CASRTSRTGEQYF

size: few
V: TRBV9
J: TRBJ1-1
D: TRBD1
DNA: TGTGCCAGCAGCGTAGCCCCAGGGGGCCCTGAAGCTTTCTTT
CDR3: CASSVAPGGPEAFF

size: -
V: TRBV30
J: TRBJ2-7
D: TRBD1
DNA: TGTGCCTGGAGGAGGACAGGGGGTTACGAGCAGTACTTC
CDR3: CAWRRTGGYEQYF

size: -
V: TRBV30
J: TRBJ2-5
D: -
DNA: TGTGCCTGGAGTCCTCAAGAGACCCAGTACTTC
CDR3: CAWSPQETQYF

size: -
V: TRBV29-1
J: TRBJ1-1
D: -
DNA: TGCAGCGTTGTACAGGCCGTAGGAGAAGCTTTCTTT
CDR3: CSVVQAVGEAFF

size: -
V: TRBV5-6
J: TRBJ2-7
D: TRBD2
DNA: TGTGCCAGCAGTCTAGCGGGCATATCCTACGAGCAGTACTTC
CDR3: CASSLAGISYEQYF

size: -
V: TRBV11-3
J: TRBJ2-2
D: TRBD2
DNA: TGTGCCAGCAGCTTAATAGCGGGAGCCCACGGGGAGCTGTTTTTT
CDR3: CASSLIAGAHGELFF

size: -
V: TRBV9
J: TRBJ2-1
D: -
DNA: TGTGCCAGCAGTGATTTCTACAATGAGCAGTTCTTC
CDR3: CASSDFYNEQFF

size: few
V: TRBV10-3
J: TRBJ2-7
D: -
DNA: TGTGCCATCAGTGAGTCGAGGCGGGACGAGCAGTACTTC
CDR3: CAISESRRDEQYF

size: -
V: TRBV2
J: TRBJ2-3
D: TRBD2
DNA: TGTGCCAGCAGAAAGTATCGGGAGGGCACAGATACGCAGTATTTT
CDR3: CASRKYREGTDTQYF

size: -
V: TRBV5-6
J: TRBJ2-7
D: TRBD1
DNA: TGTGCCAGCAGCTCACAGGGGGCTACGGGCGAGCAGTACTTC
CDR3: CASSSQGATGEQYF

size: few
V: TRBV10-1
J: TRBJ1-1
D: TRBD1
DNA: TGCGCCAGCAGTGAGTCTCTAAGGGGACAGGGTATGAACACTGAAGCTTTCTTT
CDR3: CASSESLRGQGMNTEAFF

size: -
V: TRBV18
J: TRBJ2-1
D: TRBD2
DNA: TGTGCCAGCTCACCCGGGACTAGCGTAGTTGAGCAGTTCTTC
CDR3: CASSPGTSVVEQFF

size: -
V: TRBV28
J: TRBJ1-5
D: -
DNA: TGTGCCAGCAGTTTCAACGGTCAGCCCCAGCATTTT
CDR3: CASSFNGQPQHF

size: -
V: TRBV9
J: TRBJ1-2
D: -
DNA: TGTGCCAGCAGCGTAGCCGGGCTACATGGCTACACCTTC
CDR3: CASSVAGLHGYTF

size: -
V: TRBV29-1
J: TRBJ2-3
D: -
DNA: TGCAGCGTTGAGGCATACGACAGGAGGGGCGCAGATACGCAGTATTTT
CDR3: CSVEAYDRRGADTQYF

size: -
V: TRBV30
J: TRBJ1-1
D: -
DNA: TGTGCCTGGAGTGTTCAAATGAACACTGAAGCTTTCTTT
CDR3: CAWSVQMNTEAFF

size: -
V: TRBV6-5
J: TRBJ2-2
D: TRBD1
DNA: TGTGCCAGCCAAGTCCCACAGGGGGACACCGGGGAGCTGTTTTTT
CDR3: CASQVPQGDTGELFF

size: -
V: TRBV28
J: TRBJ1-4
D: -
DNA: TGTGCCAGCAGTCAACAGGTGATGTACGAAAAACTGTTTTTT
CDR3: CASSQQVMYEKLFF

size: -
V: TRBV5-5
J: TRBJ1-4
D: TRBD1
DNA: TGTGCCAGCAGCCTATGGACAGGGGGGGATGAAAAACTGTTTTTT
CDR3: CASSLWTGGDEKLFF

size: -
V: TRBV7-9
J: TRBJ1-5
D: -
DNA: TGTGCCAGCAGCTTAGAACGGGGCCTACATCAGCCCCAGCATTTT
CDR3: CASSLERGLHQPQHF

size: medium-sized
V: TRBV2
J: TRBJ2-1
D: -
DNA: TGTGCCAGCAGAGGGGGGTTCTCACATGAGCAGTTCTTC
CDR3: CASRGGFSHEQFF

size: once
V: TRBV18
J: TRBJ2-5
D: -
DNA: TGTGCCAGCTCAGGAGGCACTCAAGAGACCCAGTACTTC
CDR3: CASSGGTQETQYF